This T cell receptor beta chain stems from a study of control samples from healthy donors and cancer patients. The table came from immunoSEQ multiplex PCR; TCRdb's copy has only in-frame clones and leaves some out. The sample has about 55,000 clones; 85% to 95% are singletons. Germline values: CDR1 LGHDT, CDR2 YNNKEL (reference sequence). Trimming took off 3 bases at V and 3 bases at J, with 12 bases between the two ends. This CDR3 comprises 14 residues. The J gene is TRBJ2-7, the V gene TRBV3-1 (or the pseudogene TRBV3-2); perhaps TRBD2 as D (5 bases). Sequencing was performed on blood. This clonotype was obtained from a man aged 25-45 years in good health. This chain's CDR3 is CASSHSGMSYEQYF. The DNA of the CDR3 is TGTGCCAGCAGCCACTCCGGGATGAGCTACGAGCAGTACTTC.